What follows describes a single TCR beta chain. Germline-derived CDR1 and CDR2 are MDHEN and SYDVKM. There are 15 residues in the CDR3. Trimming took off 7 bases at V and 3 bases at J, with 15 bases between the two ends. Clones were sequenced by immunoSEQ multiplex PCR, and TCRdb holds only the in-frame ones, with some missing. This table holds some 100,000 clones, around 89% found once. The data were obtained in a study of blood T cell repertoires in COVID-19. The chain joins TRBV28 to TRBJ2-2; a possible D gene is TRBD2 (5 bases). This clonotype was obtained from an elderly woman with active COVID-19. What was sequenced was peripheral blood. CDR3 coding DNA: TGTGCCAGCACGTCAGGCGGGCAGCACACCGGGGAGCTGTTTTTT. Amino acid sequence: CASTSGGQHTGELFF.